This T cell receptor beta chain was sequenced during a study of long-term antiretroviral therapy in people with HIV. Overall study context: The 2015 recommendation for immediate ART came about a decade after the earliest samples. Notes on the study in general: Diversity increased after ART yet remained lower than in transplant donor controls. Control repertoires displayed wider CDR3 length ranges than the HIV repertoires.

Assay version v3.0 of immunoSEQ was used, and it was run at survey level. Sequencing had a target that covered roughly 40,000-50,000 T-cell genomes per sample. This table comes from immunoSEQ multiplex PCR, and its TCRdb copy is limited to in-frame clones, with some not included. Here the sample spans around 21,000 clones, over 65% being singletons. Germline values: CDR1 PRHDT, CDR2 FYEKMQ (reference sequence). This CDR3 comprises 14 residues. Trimming stripped 5 bases from V and 4 bases from J, with 15 bases between. A word on this clone: As yet, its antigen is unknown.

The chain links TRBV13 to TRBJ2-7; D is perhaps TRBD2 (6 bases). The sample here was unsorted PBMCs, taken about 5.7 years after starting antiretroviral therapy. The clonotype was recovered from a man under 40 with HIV. In DNA, the CDR3 is TGTGCCAGCAGCCGACTAGTCTCCTCTTACGAGCAGTACTTC. Translating it yields CASSRLVSSYEQYF.